This record concerns one T cell receptor (beta chain) sequence. The source of the sample is a study of blood T cell repertoires in COVID-19. Looked up from germline, CDR1 is SGHVS and CDR2 is FQNEAQ. V was clipped by 5 bases and J by 6 bases; unmatched bases: 6. The CDR3 is made up of 13 amino acids. The assay was immunoSEQ multiplex PCR, and TCRdb's table has in-frame clones only and misses some. The profile shows approximately 250,000 clones, about 89% of them singletons. The sample was peripheral blood. The chain employs TRBV7-8 and TRBJ2-7; TRBD1 matches at 8 bases. This TCR derives from a woman aged 60 to 75 who had recovered from COVID-19. CDR3 bases: TGTGCCAGCAGCATAAGGACAGGGAGCGAGCAGTACTTC. Residues: CASSIRTGSEQYF.